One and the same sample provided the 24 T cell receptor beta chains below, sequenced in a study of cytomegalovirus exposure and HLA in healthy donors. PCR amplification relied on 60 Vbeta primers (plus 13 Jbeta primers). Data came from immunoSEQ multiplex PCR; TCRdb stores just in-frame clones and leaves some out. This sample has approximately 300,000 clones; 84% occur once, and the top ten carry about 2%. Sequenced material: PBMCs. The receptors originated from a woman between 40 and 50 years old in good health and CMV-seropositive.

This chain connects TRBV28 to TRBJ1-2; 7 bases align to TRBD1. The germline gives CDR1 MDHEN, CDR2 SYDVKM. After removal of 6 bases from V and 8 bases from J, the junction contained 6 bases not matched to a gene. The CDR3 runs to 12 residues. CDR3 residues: CASSTGERGYTF. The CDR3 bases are TGTGCCAGCAGCACAGGGGAGCGGGGCTACACCTTC.

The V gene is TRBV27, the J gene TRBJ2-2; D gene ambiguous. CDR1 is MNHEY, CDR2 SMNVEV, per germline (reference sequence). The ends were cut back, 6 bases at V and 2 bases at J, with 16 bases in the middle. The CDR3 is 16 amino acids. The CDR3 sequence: CASSSSGARNTGELFF. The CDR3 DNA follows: TGTGCCAGCAGCTCTTCCGGAGCTCGTAACACCGGGGAGCTGTTTTTT.

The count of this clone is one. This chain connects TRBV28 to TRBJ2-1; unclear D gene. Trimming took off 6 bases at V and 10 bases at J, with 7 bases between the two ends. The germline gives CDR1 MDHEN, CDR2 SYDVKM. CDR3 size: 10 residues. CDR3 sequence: CASRAQEQFF. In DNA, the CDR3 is TGTGCCAGCAGAGCCCAAGAGCAGTTCTTC.

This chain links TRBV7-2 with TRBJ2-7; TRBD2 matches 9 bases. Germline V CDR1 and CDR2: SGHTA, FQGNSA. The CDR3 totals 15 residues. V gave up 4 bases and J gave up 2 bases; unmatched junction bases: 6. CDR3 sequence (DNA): TGTGCCAGCAGCTCGGAGACTAGCGGTACCTACGAGCAGTACTTC. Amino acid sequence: CASSSETSGTYEQYF. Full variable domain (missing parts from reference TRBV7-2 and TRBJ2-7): GAGVSQSPSNKVTEKGKDVELRCDPISGHTALYWYRQSLGQGLEFLIYFQGNSAPDKSGLPSDRFSAERTGGSVSTLTIQRTQQEDSAVYLCASSSETSGTYEQYFGPGTRLTVT.

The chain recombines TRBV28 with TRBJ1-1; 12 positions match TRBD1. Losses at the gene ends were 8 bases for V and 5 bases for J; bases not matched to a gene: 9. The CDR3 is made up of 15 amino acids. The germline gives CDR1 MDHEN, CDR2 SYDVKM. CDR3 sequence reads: CASVYPGQGATEAFF. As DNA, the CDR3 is TGTGCCAGCGTATATCCGGGACAGGGGGCTACTGAAGCTTTCTTT.

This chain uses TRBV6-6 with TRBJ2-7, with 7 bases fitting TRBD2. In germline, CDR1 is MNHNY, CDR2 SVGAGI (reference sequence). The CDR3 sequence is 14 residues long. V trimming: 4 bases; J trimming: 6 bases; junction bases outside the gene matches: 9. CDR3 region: CASSFSQGGVEQYF. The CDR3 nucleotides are TGTGCCAGCAGTTTCTCCCAGGGAGGGGTCGAGCAGTACTTC.

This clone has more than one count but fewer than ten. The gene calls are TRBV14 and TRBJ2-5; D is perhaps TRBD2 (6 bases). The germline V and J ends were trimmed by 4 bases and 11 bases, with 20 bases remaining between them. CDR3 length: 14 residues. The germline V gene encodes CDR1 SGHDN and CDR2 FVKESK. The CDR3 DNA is TGTGCCAGCAGCCTGGTTCGGGGCTGGGGGGAGCAGTACTTC. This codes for CASSLVRGWGEQYF.

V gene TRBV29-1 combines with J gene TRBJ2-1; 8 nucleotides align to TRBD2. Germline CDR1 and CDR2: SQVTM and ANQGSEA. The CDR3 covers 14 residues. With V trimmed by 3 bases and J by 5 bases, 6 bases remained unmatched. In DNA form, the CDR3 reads TGCAGCGTTGAGGGACTAGGGTTCAACAATGAGCAGTTCTTC. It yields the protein CSVEGLGFNNEQFF.

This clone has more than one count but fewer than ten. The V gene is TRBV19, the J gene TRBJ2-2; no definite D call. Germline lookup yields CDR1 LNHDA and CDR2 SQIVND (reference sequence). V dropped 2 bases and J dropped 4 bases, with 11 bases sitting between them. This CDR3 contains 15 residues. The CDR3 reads CASSITQVITGELFF. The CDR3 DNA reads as TGTGCCAGTAGTATAACGCAGGTGATCACCGGGGAGCTGTTTTTT.

In DNA form, the CDR3 reads TGTGCCAGCAGCTTAGGGACAGGGTCCTACGAGCAGTACTTC. This gives the protein CASSLGTGSYEQYF. The V and J genes are TRBV7-2 and TRBJ2-7; 8 positions agree with TRBD1. This CDR3 has 14 amino acids. V lost 1 base and J lost 1; bases outside the gene matches: 0. Germline CDR1 SGHTA, CDR2 FQGNSA.

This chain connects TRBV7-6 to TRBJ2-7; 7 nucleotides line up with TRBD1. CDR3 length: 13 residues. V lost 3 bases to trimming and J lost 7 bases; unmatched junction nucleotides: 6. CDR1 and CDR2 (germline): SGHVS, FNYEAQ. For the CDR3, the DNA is TGTGCCAGCAGCTTTGACAGGGTTTCTGAGCAGTACTTC. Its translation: CASSFDRVSEQYF. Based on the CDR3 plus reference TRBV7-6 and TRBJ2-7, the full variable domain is GAGVSQSPRYKVTKRGQDVALRCDPISGHVSLYWYRQALGQGPEFLTYFNYEAQQDKSGLPNDRFSAERPEGSISTLTIQRTEQRDSAMYRCASSFDRVSEQYFGPGTRLTVT.

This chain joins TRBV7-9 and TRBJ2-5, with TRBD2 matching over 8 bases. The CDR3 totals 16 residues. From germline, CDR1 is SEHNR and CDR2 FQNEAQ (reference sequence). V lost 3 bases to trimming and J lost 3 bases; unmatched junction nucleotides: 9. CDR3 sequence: CASSFGSAGVKETQYF. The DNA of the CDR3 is TGTGCCAGCAGCTTCGGCTCAGCGGGAGTTAAAGAGACCCAGTACTTC.

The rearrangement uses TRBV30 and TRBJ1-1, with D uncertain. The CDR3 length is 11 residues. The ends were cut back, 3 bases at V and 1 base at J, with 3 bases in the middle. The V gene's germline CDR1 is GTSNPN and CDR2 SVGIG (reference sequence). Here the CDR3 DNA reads TGTGCCTGGAGCCGGAACACTGAAGCTTTCTTT. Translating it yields CAWSRNTEAFF.

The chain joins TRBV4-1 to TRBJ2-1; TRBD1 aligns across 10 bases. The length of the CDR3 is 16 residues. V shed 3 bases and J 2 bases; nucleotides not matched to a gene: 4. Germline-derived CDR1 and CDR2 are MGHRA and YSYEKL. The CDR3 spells CASSQVDRGPYNEQFF. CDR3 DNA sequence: TGCGCCAGCAGCCAGGTTGACAGGGGGCCCTACAATGAGCAGTTCTTC.

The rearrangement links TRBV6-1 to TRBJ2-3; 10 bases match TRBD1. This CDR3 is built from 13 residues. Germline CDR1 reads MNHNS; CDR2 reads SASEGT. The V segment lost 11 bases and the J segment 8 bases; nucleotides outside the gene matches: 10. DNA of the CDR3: TGTGCCGGGGGGACAGGGGACAAAGGTACGCAGTATTTT. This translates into CAGGTGDKGTQYF.

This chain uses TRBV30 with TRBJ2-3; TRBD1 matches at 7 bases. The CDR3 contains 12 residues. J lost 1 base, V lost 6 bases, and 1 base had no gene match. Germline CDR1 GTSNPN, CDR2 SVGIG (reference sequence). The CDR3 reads CACDRGTDTQYF. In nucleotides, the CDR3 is TGTGCCTGCGACAGGGGCACAGATACGCAGTATTTT.

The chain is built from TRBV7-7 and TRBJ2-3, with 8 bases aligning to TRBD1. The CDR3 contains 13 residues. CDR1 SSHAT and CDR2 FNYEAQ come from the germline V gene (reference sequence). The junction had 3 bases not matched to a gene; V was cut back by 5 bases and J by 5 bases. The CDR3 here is CASSTDRGDTQYF. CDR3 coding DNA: TGTGCCAGCAGCACCGACAGGGGAGATACGCAGTATTTT.

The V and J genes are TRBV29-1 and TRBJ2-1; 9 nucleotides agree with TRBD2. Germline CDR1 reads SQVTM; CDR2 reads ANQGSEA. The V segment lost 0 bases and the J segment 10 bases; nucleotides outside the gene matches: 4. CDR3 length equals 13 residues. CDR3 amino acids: CSVEDSGGPEQFF. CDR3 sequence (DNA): TGCAGCGTTGAAGATAGCGGGGGCCCGGAGCAGTTCTTC.

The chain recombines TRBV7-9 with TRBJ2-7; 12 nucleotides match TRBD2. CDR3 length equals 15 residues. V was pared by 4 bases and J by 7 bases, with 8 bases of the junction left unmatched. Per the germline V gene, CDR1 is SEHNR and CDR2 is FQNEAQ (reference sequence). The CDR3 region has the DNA TGTGCCAGCAGCTCCGGACTAGCGGGAATGGAAGAGCAGTACTTC. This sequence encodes CASSSGLAGMEEQYF. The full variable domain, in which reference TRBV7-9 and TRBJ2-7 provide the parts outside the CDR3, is DTGVSQNPRHKITKRGQNVTFRCDPISEHNRLYWYRQTLGQGPEFLTYFQNEAQLEKSRLLSDRFSAERPKGSFSTLEIQRTEQGDSAMYLCASSSGLAGMEEQYFGPGTRLTVT.

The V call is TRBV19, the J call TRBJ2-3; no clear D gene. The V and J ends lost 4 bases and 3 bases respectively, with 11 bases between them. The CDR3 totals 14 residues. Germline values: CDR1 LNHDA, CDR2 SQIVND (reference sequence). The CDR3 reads CASSTAGRTDTQYF. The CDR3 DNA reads TGTGCCAGTAGTACGGCAGGAAGAACAGATACGCAGTATTTT.

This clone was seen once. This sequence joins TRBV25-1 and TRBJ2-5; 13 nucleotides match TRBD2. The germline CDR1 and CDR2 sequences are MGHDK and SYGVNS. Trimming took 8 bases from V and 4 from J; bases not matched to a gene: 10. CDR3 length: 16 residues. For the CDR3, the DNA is TGTGCCAGCGGAGGGACTAGCGGGAAGGGTATAGAGACCCAGTACTTC. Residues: CASGGTSGKGIETQYF.

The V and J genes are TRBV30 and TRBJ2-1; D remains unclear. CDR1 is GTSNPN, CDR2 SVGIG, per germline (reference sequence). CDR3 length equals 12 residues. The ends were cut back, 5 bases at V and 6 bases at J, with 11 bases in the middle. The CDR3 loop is CAWGRLVNEQFF. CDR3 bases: TGTGCCTGGGGCCGACTTGTCAATGAGCAGTTCTTC.

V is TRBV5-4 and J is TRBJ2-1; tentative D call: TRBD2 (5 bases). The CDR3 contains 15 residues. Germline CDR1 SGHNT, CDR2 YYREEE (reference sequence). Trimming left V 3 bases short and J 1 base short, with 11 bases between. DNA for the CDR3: TGTGCCAGCAGCTCCCAGAGCGGTTCCTACAATGAGCAGTTCTTC. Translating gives CASSSQSGSYNEQFF.

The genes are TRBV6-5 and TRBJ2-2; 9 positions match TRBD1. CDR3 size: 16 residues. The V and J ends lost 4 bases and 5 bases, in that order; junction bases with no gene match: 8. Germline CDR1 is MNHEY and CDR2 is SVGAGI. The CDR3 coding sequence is TGTGCCAGCAGTTCCGCCGGGACAGGGCGAACCGGGGAGCTGTTTTTT. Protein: CASSSAGTGRTGELFF.